Listed here are 9 T cell receptor beta chains from one sample, sequenced in a study of T cell responses to AZD1222 COVID-19 vaccine. TCRdb's table, derived via immunoSEQ multiplex PCR, lists solely in-frame clones and lacks some. The sample yields some 110,000 clones, around 85% seen once. Specimen: peripheral blood, collected 28 days after the second AZD1222 dose. These receptors came from an adult who received the AZD1222 COVID-19 vaccine.

This chain uses TRBV4-3 with TRBJ1-1; a possible D gene is TRBD1 (5 bases). V shed 4 bases and J shed 4 bases, with 16 bases lying between them. Germline V gives CDR1 LGHNA, CDR2 YSLEER. This CDR3 is 15 amino acids long. Here the CDR3 reads CASSLSGGGVTEAFF. The CDR3 DNA follows: TGCGCCAGCAGCCTGAGCGGTGGGGGAGTCACTGAAGCTTTCTTT.

The chain has TRBV5-1 and TRBJ1-2; D possibly corresponds to TRBD1 (6 bases). This CDR3 comprises 15 residues. Germline assignment: CDR1 SGHRS and CDR2 YFSETQ. V lost 4 bases to trimming and J lost 4 bases, with 17 bases between them. CDR3 loop: CASSPGGGRGYGYTF. The CDR3 DNA sequence: TGCGCCAGCAGCCCCGGAGGGGGAAGGGGCTATGGCTACACCTTC.

This chain uses TRBV5-1 with TRBJ2-3, with D hard to call. This CDR3 has 16 amino acids. The germline CDR1 and CDR2 sequences are SGHRS and YFSETQ. V lost 4 bases to trimming and J lost 1 base, with 16 bases between them. CDR3 protein: CASSTGPPRGTDTQYF. The CDR3 DNA sequence: TGCGCCAGCAGCACCGGGCCCCCTCGGGGCACAGATACGCAGTATTTT.

The rearrangement joins TRBV19 to TRBJ1-2, with 7 bases fitting TRBD1. Trimming at V came to 7 bases and at J to 7 bases, leaving 9 bases not matched to a gene. The CDR3 is 13 residues long. Germline loops: CDR1 LNHDA, CDR2 SQIVND (reference sequence). The CDR3: CASTKGQLFGYTF. CDR3 sequence (DNA): TGTGCCAGTACCAAGGGACAGCTTTTTGGCTACACCTTC.

The V call is TRBV28, the J call TRBJ1-6; D not resolved. Germline V gene data show CDR1 as MDHEN and CDR2 as SYDVKM. This CDR3 has 13 amino acids. V was shortened by 8 bases and J by 8 bases, with 13 bases between the two germline ends. CDR3 nucleotides: TGTGCCAGCGCCTACACCGGCGATTCACCCCTCCACTTT. Its translation: CASAYTGDSPLHF.

The chain employs TRBV7-2 and TRBJ2-4; no definite D call. The V gene lost 1 base and the J gene lost 3 bases, with 10 bases spanning the gap. Germline lookup yields CDR1 SGHTA and CDR2 FQGNSA. This CDR3 is built from 15 residues. Here the CDR3 DNA reads TGTGCCAGCAGCTTAGGTACCCAGGACAAAAACATTCAGTACTTC. It is translated as CASSLGTQDKNIQYF.

The chain uses TRBV6-5 and TRBJ2-7; 12 nucleotides agree with TRBD1. The CDR3 runs to 14 residues. CDR1 is MNHEY, CDR2 SVGAGI, per germline. Trimming removed 2 bases from V and 6 bases from J; junction bases left unmatched: 2. CDR3 nucleotides: TGTGCCAGCAGTTACGGGACAGGGGGCGGCGAGCAGTACTTC. Its protein is CASSYGTGGGEQYF.

This clone has a handful of counts. The rearrangement joins TRBV3-1 (or the pseudogene TRBV3-2) to TRBJ1-2; no clear D gene. The CDR3 is 13 residues long. Trimming removed 4 bases from V and 7 bases from J, with 13 bases in between. CDR1 is LGHDT and CDR2 is YNNKEL in the germline V gene (reference sequence). The CDR3 protein is CASSPARTSGYTF. The CDR3 DNA follows: TGTGCCAGCAGCCCAGCGAGGACTTCTGGCTACACCTTC.

This clone was counted a few times. The V gene is TRBV5-8, the J gene TRBJ2-1, with D tentatively TRBD1 (6 bases). In germline, CDR1 is SGHTS, CDR2 YDEGEE. The V gene lost 6 bases and the J gene lost 7 bases, with 14 bases spanning the gap. This CDR3 is built from 13 residues. DNA of the CDR3: TGTGCCAGCACCCTGGAAACAGGGAATGAGCAGTTCTTC. Protein sequence: CASTLETGNEQFF.